These 3 T cell receptor beta chains originate from one sample sequenced in a study of blood T cell repertoires in COVID-19. Generated by immunoSEQ multiplex PCR, the TCRdb table keeps only in-frame clones and is missing some. Among about 76,000 clones listed, roughly 81% were seen once. Sequenced sample: peripheral blood. The receptors derive from a man in his sixties with COVID-19, enrolled during active disease.

The chain carries TRBV11-2 and TRBJ2-5, with D perhaps matching TRBD1 (5 bases). The CDR3 runs 12 residues. Trimming shortened V by 3 bases and J by 5 bases, and 7 bases separated the two germline ends. The germline V gene encodes CDR1 SGHAT and CDR2 FQNNGV. CDR3 bases: TGTGCCAGCAGCTTCAAGGGGGAGACCCAGTACTTC. Its protein is CASSFKGETQYF.

The count of this clone is one. The gene calls are TRBV10-2 and TRBJ1-2; 9 positions match TRBD1. V dropped 5 bases and J dropped 2; count of bases not matched to a gene: 9. Germline V CDR1 and CDR2: WSHSY, SAAADI. CDR3 length equals 16 residues. The CDR3 loop reads CASSTATGTGNYGYTF. The CDR3 coding sequence is TGCGCCAGCAGTACTGCCACCGGGACAGGGAACTATGGCTACACCTTC.

The chain has TRBV19 and TRBJ1-1; TRBD1 agrees at 8 bases. Germline loops: CDR1 LNHDA, CDR2 SQIVND (reference sequence). The length of the CDR3 is 16 residues. J was trimmed by 5 bases and V by 4 bases; bases with no gene match: 12. The CDR3 is CASSTPRPQGGTEAFF. In DNA form, the CDR3 reads TGTGCCAGTAGTACCCCCCGACCACAGGGGGGTACTGAAGCTTTCTTT. The variable domain in full, completed from reference TRBV19 and TRBJ1-1, reads DGGITQSPKYLFRKEGQNVTLSCEQNLNHDAMYWYRQDPGQGLRLIYYSQIVNDFQKGDIAEGYSVSREKKESFPLTVTSAQKNPTAFYLCASSTPRPQGGTEAFFGQGTRLTVV.